This T cell receptor (beta chain) was sequenced during a study of blood T cell repertoires in COVID-19. Overall study context: The study drew acute and convalescent COVID-19 samples from the United States, Italy and Spain.

Generated by immunoSEQ multiplex PCR, the TCRdb table keeps only in-frame clones and is missing some. This table holds 150,000 to 200,000 clones, approximately 94% found once. The V end was cut by 7 bases, the J end by 2 bases, with 15 bases between. The CDR3 is made up of 15 amino acids. The germline CDR1 and CDR2 sequences are MNHNY and SVGAGI (reference sequence). This TCR was recovered from a man aged 25-40 years with COVID-19, enrolled during active disease. The genes are TRBV6-6 and TRBJ2-4, with D possibly TRBD1 on 6 matching bases. Sequencing was done on a sample of peripheral blood. CDR3 sequence (DNA): TGTGCCAGCAAGGACAGATCGGCGTCCAAAAACATTCAGTACTTC. Protein: CASKDRSASKNIQYF.